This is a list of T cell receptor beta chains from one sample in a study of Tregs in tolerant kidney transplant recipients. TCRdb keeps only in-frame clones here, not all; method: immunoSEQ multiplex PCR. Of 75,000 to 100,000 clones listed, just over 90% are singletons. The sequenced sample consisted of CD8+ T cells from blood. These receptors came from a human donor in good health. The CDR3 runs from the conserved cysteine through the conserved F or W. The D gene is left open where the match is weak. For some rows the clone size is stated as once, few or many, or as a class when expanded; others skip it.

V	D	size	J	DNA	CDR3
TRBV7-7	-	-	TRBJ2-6	TGTGCCAGCAGCTCCGGGGGTTCTGGGGCCAACGTCCTGACTTTC	CASSSGGSGANVLTF
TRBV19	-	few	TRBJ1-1	TGTGCCAGTAGTATAGAGACGGCCACAAAGAGGGCTTTCTTT	CASSIETATKRAFF
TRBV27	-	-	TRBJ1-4	TGTGCCAGCAGTTTATATACAACTTCCCTTAATGAAAAACTGTTTTTT	CASSLYTTSLNEKLFF
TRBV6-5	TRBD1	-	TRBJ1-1	TGTGCCAGCAGTTCCGTGACAGGGTTGAACACTGAAGCTTTCTTT	CASSSVTGLNTEAFF
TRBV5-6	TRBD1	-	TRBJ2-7	TGTGCCAGCAGCTTGGGTACAGGGGGCGCCTACGAGCAGTACTTC	CASSLGTGGAYEQYF
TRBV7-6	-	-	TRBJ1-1	TGTGCCAGCAGCGCATTTGTAACAGGCGGCAACACTGAAGCTTTCTTT	CASSAFVTGGNTEAFF
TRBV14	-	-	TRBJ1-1	TGTGCCAGCAGCCAAGGAGGCGGAAGGAACACTGAAGCTTTCTTT	CASSQGGGRNTEAFF
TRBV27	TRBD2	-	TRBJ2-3	TGTGCCAGCAGTGAGATAGGGGCGGGGGGCCTCACAGATACGCAGTATTTT	CASSEIGAGGLTDTQYF
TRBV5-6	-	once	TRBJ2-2	TGTGCCAGCAGCTTGGACACCGGGGAGCTGTTTTTT	CASSLDTGELFF
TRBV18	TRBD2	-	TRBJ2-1	TGTGCCAGCTCACCATTAGCGGGAGATGGCTACAATGAGCAGTTCTTC	CASSPLAGDGYNEQFF
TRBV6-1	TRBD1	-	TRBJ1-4	TGTGCCAGCAGTGAAGCTTTAGGGGGCGGTGAAAAACTGTTTTTT	CASSEALGGGEKLFF
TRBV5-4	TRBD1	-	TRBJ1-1	TGTGCCAGCAGCTTGCCAGGGGGCGCGCCTGAAGCTTTCTTT	CASSLPGGAPEAFF
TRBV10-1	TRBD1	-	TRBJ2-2	TGCGCCAGCAGTGATAAGGACAGGTCATGGACCGGGGAGCTGTTTTTT	CASSDKDRSWTGELFF
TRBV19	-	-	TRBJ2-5	TGTGCCAGTAGTATAGATGATGAAGAGACCCAGTACTTC	CASSIDDEETQYF
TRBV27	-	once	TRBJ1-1	TGTGCCAGCAGTGTTGTACAGAATACGAACACTGAAGCTTTCTTT	CASSVVQNTNTEAFF
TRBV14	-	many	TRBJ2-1	TGTGCCAGCAGCCAAGATCCCAGGGGCAATGAGCAGTTCTTC	CASSQDPRGNEQFF
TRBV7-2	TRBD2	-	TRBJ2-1	TGTGCCAGCAGCTCTCAACCTCCTAGCGGGGTCTCCTACAATGAGCAGTTCTTC	CASSSQPPSGVSYNEQFF
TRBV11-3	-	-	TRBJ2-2	TGTGCCAGCAGCTCACCGGGTCCTTCCGACACCGGGGAGCTGTTTTTT	CASSSPGPSDTGELFF
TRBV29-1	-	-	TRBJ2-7	TGCAGCGTTGATGCCGGAAGCTCCTACGAGCAGTACTTC	CSVDAGSSYEQYF
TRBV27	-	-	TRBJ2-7	TGTGCCAGCTTCTCTTCCTCCTACGAGCAGTACTTC	CASFSSSYEQYF
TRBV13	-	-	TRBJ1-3	TGTGCCAGCAGCTTACACCCCCTGGGAAACACCATATATTTT	CASSLHPLGNTIYF
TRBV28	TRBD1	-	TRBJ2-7	TGTGCCAGCGAGTTACTCCAGACAGGGACAGGGTCGTACGAGCAGTACTTC	CASELLQTGTGSYEQYF
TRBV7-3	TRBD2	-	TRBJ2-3	TGTGCCAGCAGCCCTATTGGACTAGCAACAGATACGCAGTATTTT	CASSPIGLATDTQYF
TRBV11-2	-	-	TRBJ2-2	TGTGCCAGCAGCTTAGATTATACGGACACCGGGGAGCTGTTTTTT	CASSLDYTDTGELFF
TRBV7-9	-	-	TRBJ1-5	TGTGCCAGCAGCTCAATCGGGCCAGGAGATCAGCCCCAGCATTTT	CASSSIGPGDQPQHF
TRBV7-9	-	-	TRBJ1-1	TGTGCCAGCAGCTCCCCCGGCCAATTGAACACTGAAGCTTTCTTT	CASSSPGQLNTEAFF
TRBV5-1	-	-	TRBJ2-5	TGCGCCAGCAGCCACGTTCTCCAAGAGACCCAGTACTTC	CASSHVLQETQYF
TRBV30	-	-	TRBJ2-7	TGTGCCTGGAGCGGCGGGACCTACGAGCAGTACTTC	CAWSGGTYEQYF
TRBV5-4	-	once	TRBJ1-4	TGTGCCAGCAGCAACGAGGACAGAAAGGGTGAAAAACTGTTTTTT	CASSNEDRKGEKLFF
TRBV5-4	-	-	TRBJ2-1	TGTGCCAGCAGCTTGGCCCCGGGTAGCGGAGCTCAATACAATGAGCAGTTCTTC	CASSLAPGSGAQYNEQFF
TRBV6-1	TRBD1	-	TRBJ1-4	TGTGCCAGCAGTGAGTTTGGGACAGCCCATGAAAAACTGTTTTTT	CASSEFGTAHEKLFF
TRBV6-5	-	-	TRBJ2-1	TGTGCCAGCAGTTACTCGATGGGCGGGACCTACAATGAGCAGTTCTTC	CASSYSMGGTYNEQFF
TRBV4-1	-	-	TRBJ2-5	TGCGCCAGCAGCCAAGATTCAGCAGGGGGGCGCTGGGAGACCCAGTACTTC	CASSQDSAGGRWETQYF
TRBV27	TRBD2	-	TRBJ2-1	TGTGCCAGCAGTTTATCTCTAGCGGGGACCTACAATGAGCAGTTCTTC	CASSLSLAGTYNEQFF
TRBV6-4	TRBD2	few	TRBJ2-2	TGTGCCAGCAGTCCGGGACTAGAAGGCGGGGAGCTGTTTTTT	CASSPGLEGGELFF
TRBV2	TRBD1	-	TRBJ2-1	TGTGCCAGCAGAGGGACAGTCTACAATGAGCAGTTCTTC	CASRGTVYNEQFF
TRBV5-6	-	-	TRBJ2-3	TGTGCCAGCAGCTGGGAGGATACGCAGTATTTT	CASSWEDTQYF
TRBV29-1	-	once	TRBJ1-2	TGCAGCGTTGAAAGTCGAAGGGGTCCTAACTATGGCTACACCTTC	CSVESRRGPNYGYTF
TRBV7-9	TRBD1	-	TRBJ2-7	TGTGCCAGCAGCTCGGGGACAGGGGTCTACGAGCAGTACTTC	CASSSGTGVYEQYF
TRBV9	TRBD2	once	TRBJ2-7	TGTGCCAGCAGCCAAAGCGGGGCCTCCTACGAGCAGTACTTC	CASSQSGASYEQYF
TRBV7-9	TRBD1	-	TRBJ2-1	TGTGCCAGCAGCGCCCGGGACAGGGTCGTCTGGCAGTTCTTC	CASSARDRVVWQFF
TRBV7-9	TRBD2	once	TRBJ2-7	TGTGCCAGCAGCCGGCTAGCGGGGGAGCGCTACGAGCAGTACTTC	CASSRLAGERYEQYF
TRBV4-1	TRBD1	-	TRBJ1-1	TGCGCCAGCAGCCAGGCCCTAAACAGGGGGGCTTTCTTT	CASSQALNRGAFF